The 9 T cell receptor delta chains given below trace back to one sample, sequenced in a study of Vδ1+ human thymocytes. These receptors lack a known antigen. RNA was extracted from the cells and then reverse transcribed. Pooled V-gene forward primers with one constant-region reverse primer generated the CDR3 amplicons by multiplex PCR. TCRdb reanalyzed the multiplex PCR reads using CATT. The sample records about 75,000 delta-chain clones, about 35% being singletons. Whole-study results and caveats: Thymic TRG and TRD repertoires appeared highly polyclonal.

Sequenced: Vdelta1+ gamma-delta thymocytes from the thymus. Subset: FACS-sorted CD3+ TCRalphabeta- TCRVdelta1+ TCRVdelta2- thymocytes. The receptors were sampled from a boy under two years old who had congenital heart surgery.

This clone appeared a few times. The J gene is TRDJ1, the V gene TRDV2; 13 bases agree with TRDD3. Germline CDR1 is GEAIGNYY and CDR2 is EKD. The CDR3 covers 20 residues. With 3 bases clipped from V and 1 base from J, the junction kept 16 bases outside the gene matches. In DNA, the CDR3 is TGTGCCTGTGACTTTCCGGGCCCTTACTGGGGGATACGGGCCACCGATAAACTCATCTTT. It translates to CACDFPGPYWGIRATDKLIF.

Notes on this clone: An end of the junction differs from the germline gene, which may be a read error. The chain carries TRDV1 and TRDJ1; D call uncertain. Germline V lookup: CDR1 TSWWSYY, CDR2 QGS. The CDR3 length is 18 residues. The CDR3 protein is CALWARDQTILHTDKLTF. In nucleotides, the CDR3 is TGTGCTCTTTGGGCGAGGGACCAAACGATCCTGCACACCGATAAACTCACCTTT.

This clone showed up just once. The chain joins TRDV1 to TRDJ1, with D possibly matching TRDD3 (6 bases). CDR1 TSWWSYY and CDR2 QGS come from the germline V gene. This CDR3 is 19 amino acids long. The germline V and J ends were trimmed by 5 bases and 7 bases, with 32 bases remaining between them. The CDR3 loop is CALGLNGDGDPKGGGKLIF. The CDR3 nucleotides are TGTGCTCTTGGGCTTAACGGTGATGGGGATCCAAAAGGAGGAGGTAAACTCATCTTT.

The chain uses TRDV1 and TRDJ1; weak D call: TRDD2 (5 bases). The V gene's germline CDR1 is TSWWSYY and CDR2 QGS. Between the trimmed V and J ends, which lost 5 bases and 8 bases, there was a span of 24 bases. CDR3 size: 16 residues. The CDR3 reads CALGYLRIRASDKLIF. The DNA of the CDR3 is TGTGCTCTTGGGTACCTTCGAATCCGCGCCTCGGACAAACTCATCTTT.

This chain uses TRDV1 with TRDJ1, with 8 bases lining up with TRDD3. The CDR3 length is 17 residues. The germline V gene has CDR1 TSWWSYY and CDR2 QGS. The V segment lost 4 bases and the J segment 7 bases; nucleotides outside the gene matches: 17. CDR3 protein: CALGGPTESTGGFKLIF. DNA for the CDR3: TGTGCTCTTGGGGGTCCTACGGAGAGTACTGGGGGTTTTAAACTCATCTTT.

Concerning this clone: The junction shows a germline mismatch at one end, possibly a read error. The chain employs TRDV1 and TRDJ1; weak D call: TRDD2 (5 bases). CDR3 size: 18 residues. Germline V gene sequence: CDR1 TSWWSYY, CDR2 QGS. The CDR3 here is CALGESPNPQVYTDKLIF. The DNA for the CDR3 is TGTGCTCTTGGGGAATCTCCTAACCCCCAGGTGTACACTGATAAACTCATCTTT.

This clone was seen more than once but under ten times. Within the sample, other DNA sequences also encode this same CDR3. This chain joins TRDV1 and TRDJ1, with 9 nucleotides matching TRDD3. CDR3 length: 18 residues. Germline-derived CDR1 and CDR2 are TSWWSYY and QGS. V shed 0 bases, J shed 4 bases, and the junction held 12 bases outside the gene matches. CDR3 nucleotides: TGTGCTCTTGGGGAACTAAGGGGGATACTCGTTTTTGGCGATAAACTCATCTTT. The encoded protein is CALGELRGILVFGDKLIF.

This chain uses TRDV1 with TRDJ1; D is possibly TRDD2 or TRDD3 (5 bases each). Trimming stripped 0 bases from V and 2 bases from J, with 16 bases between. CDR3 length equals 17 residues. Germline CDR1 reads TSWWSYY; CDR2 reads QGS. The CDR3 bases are TGTGCTCTTGGGGAACTCCCCCCTACGGGGGTAACCGATAAACTCATCTTT. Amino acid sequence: CALGELPPTGVTDKLIF.

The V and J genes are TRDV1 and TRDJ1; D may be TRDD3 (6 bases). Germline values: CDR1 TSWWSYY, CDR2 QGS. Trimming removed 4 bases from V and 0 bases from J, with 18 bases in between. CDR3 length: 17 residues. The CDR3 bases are TGTGCTCTTGGGGGGCCGGTCTGGGGATTGTACACCGATAAACTCATCTTT. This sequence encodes CALGGPVWGLYTDKLIF.